The 9 T cell receptor beta chains presented below share a single source sample, sequenced in a study of T cells in Graves' hyperthyroidism and ophthalmopathy. Amplified TCR beta CDR3 regions derived from RNA transcripts. TCR CDR3 underwent first-round RT-PCR with the HTBI primer set. TCRdb processed the multiplex PCR reads anew with MiXCR; each CDR3 protein has one entry. Of about 640,000 distinct CDR3 sequences listed, roughly 15% are singletons. Specimen: blood. Source of these receptors: a woman between 45 and 60 years old with Graves' ophthalmopathy.

This clonotype was seen a few times. This chain connects TRBV5-1 to TRBJ1-2; a weak D match, TRBD1 (5 bases). Trimming took 4 bases from V and 8 from J, leaving 18 bases between them. The CDR3 totals 14 residues. Looked up from germline, CDR1 is SGHRS and CDR2 is YFSETQ. The CDR3: CASSPGGGIGGYTF. As DNA, the CDR3 is TGCGCCAGCAGCCCTGGGGGTGGTATTGGAGGCTACACCTTC. Using reference TRBV5-1 and TRBJ1-2 for the parts outside the CDR3, the full variable domain is KAGVTQTPRYLIKTRGQQVTLSCSPISGHRSVSWYQQTPGQGLQFLFEYFSETQRNKGNFPGRFSGRQFSNSRSEMNVSTLELGDSALYLCASSPGGGIGGYTFGSGTRLTVV.

This clonotype was found a few times. The chain carries TRBV5-1 and TRBJ2-7; TRBD1 matches 7 bases. The CDR3 sequence is 14 residues long. The V gene end was trimmed by 1 base and the J gene end by 3 bases; junction bases not matched to a gene: 4. Germline CDR1 and CDR2: SGHRS and YFSETQ. CDR3 coding DNA: TGCGCCAGCAGCTTGCCGGGACAGTACTACGAGCAGTACTTC. The encoded protein is CASSLPGQYYEQYF.

This clonotype was counted many times. The rearrangement links TRBV28 to TRBJ2-1; 9 positions match TRBD2. The CDR3 loop spans 15 amino acids. The trim removed 5 bases at V and 8 bases at J, leaving 10 bases unmatched. Germline V gene lookup returns CDR1 MDHEN and CDR2 SYDVKM. DNA of the CDR3: TGTGCCAGCAGTCACACTAGCGGGTGGGGGGATGAGCAGTTCTTC. Its translation is CASSHTSGWGDEQFF.

The chain carries TRBV25-1 and TRBJ2-7; D gene uncertain. Germline V gene sequence: CDR1 MGHDK, CDR2 SYGVNS. CDR3 length: 17 residues. V was shortened by 4 bases and J by 2 bases, with 21 bases between the two germline ends. Here the CDR3 reads CASSGIDPSKGTYEQYF. The CDR3 DNA follows: TGTGCCAGCAGTGGCATCGATCCCTCAAAGGGAACCTACGAGCAGTACTTC.

This clonotype came up many times. The genes are TRBV7-9 and TRBJ2-5; TRBD1 might be the D (8 bases). Germline-derived CDR1 and CDR2 are SEHNR and FQNEAQ (reference sequence). Trimming removed 5 bases from V and 2 bases from J, with 18 bases in between. This CDR3 has 16 residues. CDR3 coding DNA: TGTGCCAGCAGCCCGAGACAGGGGAGGGGACAAGAGACCCAGTACTTC. It translates to CASSPRQGRGQETQYF.

The chain joins TRBV6-5 to TRBJ1-2; D perhaps matches TRBD1 (6 bases). The CDR3 contains 14 residues. Germline values: CDR1 MNHEY, CDR2 SVGAGI. Trimming shortened V by 2 bases and J by 6 bases, and 13 bases separated the two germline ends. As DNA, the CDR3 is TGTGCCAGCAGTTACGTCCCCCAGGGGCATGGCTACACCTTC. Translating it yields CASSYVPQGHGYTF.

The sample holds many counts of this clonotype. This sequence joins TRBV12-3 or TRBV12-4 and TRBJ2-2; 7 bases agree with TRBD1. The CDR3 consists of 15 residues. V dropped 1 base and J dropped 3; count of bases not matched to a gene: 2. CDR3 DNA sequence: TGTGCCAGCAGTTTAGGAGGGGGCGACACCGGGGAGCTGTTTTTT. Protein: CASSLGGGDTGELFF.

This clonotype was counted at least ten times. J is TRBJ2-1 and V is TRBV7-3; tentatively, D is TRBD1 or TRBD2 (5 bases each). This CDR3 comprises 14 residues. CDR1 and CDR2 (germline): SGHTA, FQGTGA. The ends were cut back, 3 bases at V and 5 bases at J, with 11 bases in the middle. The CDR3 coding sequence is TGTGCCAGCAGCTTTACTAGGGGTAACAATGAGCAGTTCTTC. This encodes CASSFTRGNNEQFF.

The gene calls are TRBV6-5 and TRBJ1-5, with D unresolved. Germline lookup yields CDR1 MNHEY and CDR2 SVGAGI. The CDR3 loop spans 13 amino acids. V gave up 2 bases and J gave up 4 bases, with 6 bases separating them. Here the CDR3 DNA reads TGTGCCAGCAGTTACCAGATAAATCAGCCCCAGCATTTT. Encoded protein: CASSYQINQPQHF.